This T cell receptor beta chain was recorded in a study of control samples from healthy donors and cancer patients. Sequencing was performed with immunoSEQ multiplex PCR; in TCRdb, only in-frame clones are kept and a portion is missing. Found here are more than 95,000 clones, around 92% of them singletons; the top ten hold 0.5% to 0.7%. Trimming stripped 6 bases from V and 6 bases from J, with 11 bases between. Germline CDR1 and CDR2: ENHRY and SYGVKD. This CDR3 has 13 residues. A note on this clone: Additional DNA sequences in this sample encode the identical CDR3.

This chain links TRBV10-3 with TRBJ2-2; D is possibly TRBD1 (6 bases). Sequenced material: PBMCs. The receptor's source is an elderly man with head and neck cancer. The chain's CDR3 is CAISGDMSGELFF. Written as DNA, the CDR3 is TGTGCCATCAGCGGGGACATGTCCGGGGAGCTGTTTTTT.